This T cell receptor (beta chain) comes out of a study of graft-versus-host responses after intestinal transplantation. Notes on this clone: The antigen is unknown.

The CDR3 is 15 amino acids. Germline loops: CDR1 WSHSY, CDR2 SAAADI. With 8 bases clipped from V and 2 bases from J, the junction kept 9 bases outside the gene matches. Data came from immunoSEQ multiplex PCR; TCRdb stores just in-frame clones and leaves some out. The repertoire holds 70,000 to 100,000 clones, 85% to 90% seen once, with 0.3% to 0.4% in the top ten. The chain carries TRBV10-2 and TRBJ2-1; 7 positions match TRBD2. Sequencing used unstimulated CD4+ T cells sorted from spleen or lymph node cells, obtained before intestinal transplant. The sequence was collected from a human donor who received an intestinal transplant. The CDR3 is CASVERGWAYNEQFF. In DNA form, the CDR3 reads TGCGCCAGCGTCGAGCGGGGTTGGGCCTACAATGAGCAGTTCTTC.